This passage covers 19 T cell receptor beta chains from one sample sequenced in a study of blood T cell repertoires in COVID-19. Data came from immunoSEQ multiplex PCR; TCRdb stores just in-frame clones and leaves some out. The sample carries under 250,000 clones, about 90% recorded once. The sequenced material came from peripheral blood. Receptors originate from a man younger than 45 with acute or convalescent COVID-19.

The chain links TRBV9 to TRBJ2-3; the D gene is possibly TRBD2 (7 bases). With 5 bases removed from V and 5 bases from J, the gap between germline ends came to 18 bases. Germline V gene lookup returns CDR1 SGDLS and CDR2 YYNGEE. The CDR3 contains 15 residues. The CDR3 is CASRPGGGRVDTQYF. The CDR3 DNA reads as TGTGCCAGCAGGCCGGGGGGCGGAAGGGTAGATACGCAGTATTTT.

The chain's CDR3 is CASTPNLAGGPNTQYF. The CDR3 DNA reads as TGCGCCAGCACCCCGAATCTAGCGGGGGGCCCAAATACGCAGTATTTT. The chain carries TRBV10-2 and TRBJ2-3, with 11 bases fitting TRBD2. V shed 7 bases and J 7 bases; nucleotides not matched to a gene: 13. The CDR3 has 16 residues. Germline V gene lookup returns CDR1 WSHSY and CDR2 SAAADI.

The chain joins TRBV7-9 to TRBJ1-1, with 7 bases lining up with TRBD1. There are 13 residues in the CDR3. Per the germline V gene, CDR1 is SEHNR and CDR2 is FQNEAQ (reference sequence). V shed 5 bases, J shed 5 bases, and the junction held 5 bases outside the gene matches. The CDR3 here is CASSAFRGTEAFF. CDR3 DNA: TGTGCCAGCAGCGCCTTCAGGGGGACTGAAGCTTTCTTT.

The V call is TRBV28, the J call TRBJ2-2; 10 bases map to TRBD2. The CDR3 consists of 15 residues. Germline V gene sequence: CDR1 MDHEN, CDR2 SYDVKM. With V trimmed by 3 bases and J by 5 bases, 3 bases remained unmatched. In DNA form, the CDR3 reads TGTGCCAGCAGTTTGGCTAGCGGGGGTACCGGGGAGCTGTTTTTT. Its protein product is CASSLASGGTGELFF. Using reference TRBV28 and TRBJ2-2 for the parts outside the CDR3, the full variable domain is DVKVTQSSRYLVKRTGEKVFLECVQDMDHENMFWYRQDPGLGLRLIYFSYDVKMKEKGDIPEGYSVSREKKERFSLILESASTNQTSMYLCASSLASGGTGELFFGEGSRLTVL.

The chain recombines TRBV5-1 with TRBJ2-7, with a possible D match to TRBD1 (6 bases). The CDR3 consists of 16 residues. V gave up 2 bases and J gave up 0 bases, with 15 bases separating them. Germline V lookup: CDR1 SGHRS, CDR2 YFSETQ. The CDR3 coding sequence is TGCGCCAGCAGCTTCCTCCCGGACAGTAACTCCTACGAGCAGTACTTC. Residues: CASSFLPDSNSYEQYF.

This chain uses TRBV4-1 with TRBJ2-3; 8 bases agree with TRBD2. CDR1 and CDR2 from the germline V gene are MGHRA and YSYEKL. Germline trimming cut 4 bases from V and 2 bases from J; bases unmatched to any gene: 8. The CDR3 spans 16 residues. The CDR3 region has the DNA TGCGCCAGCAGCCGGGTTAGCGGGGCTACCACAGATACGCAGTATTTT. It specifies CASSRVSGATTDTQYF.

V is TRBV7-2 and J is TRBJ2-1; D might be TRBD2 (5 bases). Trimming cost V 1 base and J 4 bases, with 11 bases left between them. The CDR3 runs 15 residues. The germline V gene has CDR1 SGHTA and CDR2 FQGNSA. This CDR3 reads CASSLGLYPYNEQFF. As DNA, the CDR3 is TGTGCCAGCAGCTTAGGACTATACCCTTACAATGAGCAGTTCTTC. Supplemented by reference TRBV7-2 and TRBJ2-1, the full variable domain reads GAGVSQSPSNKVTEKGKDVELRCDPISGHTALYWYRQSLGQGLEFLIYFQGNSAPDKSGLPSDRFSAERTGGSVSTLTIQRTQQEDSAVYLCASSLGLYPYNEQFFGPGTRLTVL.

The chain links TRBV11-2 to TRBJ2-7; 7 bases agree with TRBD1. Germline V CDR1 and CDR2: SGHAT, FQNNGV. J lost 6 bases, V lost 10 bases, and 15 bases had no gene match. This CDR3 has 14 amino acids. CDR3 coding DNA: TGTGCCACCAGTATGACAAGGGGGCTGGTCGAGCAGTACTTC. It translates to CATSMTRGLVEQYF.

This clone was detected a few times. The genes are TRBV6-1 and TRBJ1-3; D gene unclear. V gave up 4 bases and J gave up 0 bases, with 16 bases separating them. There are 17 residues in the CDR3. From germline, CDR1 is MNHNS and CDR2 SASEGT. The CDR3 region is CASSGDSPLNSGNTIYF. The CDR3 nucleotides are TGTGCCAGCAGTGGCGACTCCCCGCTCAACTCTGGAAACACCATATATTTT.

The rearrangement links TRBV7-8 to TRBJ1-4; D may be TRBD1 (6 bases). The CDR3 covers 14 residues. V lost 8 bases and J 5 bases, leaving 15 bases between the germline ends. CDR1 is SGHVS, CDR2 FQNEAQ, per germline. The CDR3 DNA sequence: TGTGCCAGCGGGGGCGGCTGGGTAAATGAAAAACTGTTTTTT. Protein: CASGGGWVNEKLFF.

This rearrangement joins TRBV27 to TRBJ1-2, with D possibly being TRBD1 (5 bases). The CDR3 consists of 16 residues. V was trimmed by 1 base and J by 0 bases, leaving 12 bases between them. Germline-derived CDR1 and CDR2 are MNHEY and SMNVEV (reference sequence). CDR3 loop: CASSLLTPTANYGYTF. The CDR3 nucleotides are TGTGCCAGCAGTTTATTGACACCGACAGCTAACTATGGCTACACCTTC.

CDR3 nucleotides: TGTGCCAGTAGGGGACAGCCCAATCAGCCCCAGCATTTT. Its translation is CASRGQPNQPQHF. The chain uses TRBV19 and TRBJ1-5; 7 nucleotides align to TRBD1. Per the germline V gene, CDR1 is LNHDA and CDR2 is SQIVND (reference sequence). V trimming: 6 bases; J trimming: 3 bases; junction bases outside the gene matches: 2. The CDR3 runs to 13 residues. The entire variable domain, with the rest obtained from reference TRBV19 and TRBJ1-5, is as follows: DGGITQSPKYLFRKEGQNVTLSCEQNLNHDAMYWYRQDPGQGLRLIYYSQIVNDFQKGDIAEGYSVSREKKESFPLTVTSAQKNPTAFYLCASRGQPNQPQHFGDGTRLSIL.

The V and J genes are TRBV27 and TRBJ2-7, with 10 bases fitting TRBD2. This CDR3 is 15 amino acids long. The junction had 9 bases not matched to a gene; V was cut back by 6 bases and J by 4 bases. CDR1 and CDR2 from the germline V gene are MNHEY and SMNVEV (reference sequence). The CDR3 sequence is CASRLRPGLAYEQYF. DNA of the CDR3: TGTGCCAGCAGGCTACGCCCGGGACTAGCGTACGAGCAGTACTTC.

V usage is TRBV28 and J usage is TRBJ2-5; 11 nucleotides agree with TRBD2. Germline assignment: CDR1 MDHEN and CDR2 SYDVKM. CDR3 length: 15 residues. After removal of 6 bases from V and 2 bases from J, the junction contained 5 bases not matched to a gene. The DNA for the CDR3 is TGTGCCAGCAGGCCGGGACTAGCGGTGCAAGAGACCCAGTACTTC. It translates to CASRPGLAVQETQYF.

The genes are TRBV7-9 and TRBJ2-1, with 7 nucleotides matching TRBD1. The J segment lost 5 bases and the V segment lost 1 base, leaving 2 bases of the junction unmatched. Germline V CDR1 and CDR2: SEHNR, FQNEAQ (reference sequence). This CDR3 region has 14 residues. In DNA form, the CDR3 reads TGTGCCAGCAGCTTAGGGACAGGAAACAATGAGCAGTTCTTC. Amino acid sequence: CASSLGTGNNEQFF.

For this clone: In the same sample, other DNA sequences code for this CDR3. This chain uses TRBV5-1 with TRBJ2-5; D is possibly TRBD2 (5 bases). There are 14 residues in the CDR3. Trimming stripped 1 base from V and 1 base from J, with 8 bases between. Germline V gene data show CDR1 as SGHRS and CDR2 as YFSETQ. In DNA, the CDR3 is TGCGCCAGCAGCTTGACGGCGGGCCAAGAGACCCAGTACTTC. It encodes CASSLTAGQETQYF.

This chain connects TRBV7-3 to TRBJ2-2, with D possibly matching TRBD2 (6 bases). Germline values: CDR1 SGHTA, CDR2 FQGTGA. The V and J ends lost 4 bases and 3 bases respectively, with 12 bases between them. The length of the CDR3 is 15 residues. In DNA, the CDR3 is TGTGCCAGCAGCTCAAGTAGCGGTTACACCGGGGAGCTGTTTTTT. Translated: CASSSSSGYTGELFF.

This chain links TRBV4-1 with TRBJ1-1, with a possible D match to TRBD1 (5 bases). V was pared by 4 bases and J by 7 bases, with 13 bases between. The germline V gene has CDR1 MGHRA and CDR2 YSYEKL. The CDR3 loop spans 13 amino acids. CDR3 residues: CASSPGGVGEAFF. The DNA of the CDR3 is TGCGCCAGCAGCCCGGGGGGGGTGGGTGAAGCTTTCTTT.

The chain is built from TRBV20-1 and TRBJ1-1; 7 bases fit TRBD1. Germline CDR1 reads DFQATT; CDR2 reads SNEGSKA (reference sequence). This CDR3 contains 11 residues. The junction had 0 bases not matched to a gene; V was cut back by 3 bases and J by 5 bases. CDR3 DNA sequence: TGCAGTGCTAGGACAGGGACTGAAGCTTTCTTT. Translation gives CSARTGTEAFF.